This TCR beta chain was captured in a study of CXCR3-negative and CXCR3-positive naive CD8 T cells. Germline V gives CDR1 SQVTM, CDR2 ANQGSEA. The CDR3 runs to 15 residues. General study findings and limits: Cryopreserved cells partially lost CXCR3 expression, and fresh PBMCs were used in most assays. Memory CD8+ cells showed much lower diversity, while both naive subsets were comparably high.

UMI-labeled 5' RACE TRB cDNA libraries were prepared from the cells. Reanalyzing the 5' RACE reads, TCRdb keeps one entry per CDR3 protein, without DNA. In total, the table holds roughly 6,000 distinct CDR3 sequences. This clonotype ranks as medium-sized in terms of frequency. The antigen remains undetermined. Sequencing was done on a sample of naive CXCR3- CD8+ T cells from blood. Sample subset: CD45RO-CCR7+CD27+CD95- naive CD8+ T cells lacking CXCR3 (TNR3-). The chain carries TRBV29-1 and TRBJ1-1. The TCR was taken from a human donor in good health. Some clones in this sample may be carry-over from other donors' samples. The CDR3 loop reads CSSEELAQTNTEAFF.